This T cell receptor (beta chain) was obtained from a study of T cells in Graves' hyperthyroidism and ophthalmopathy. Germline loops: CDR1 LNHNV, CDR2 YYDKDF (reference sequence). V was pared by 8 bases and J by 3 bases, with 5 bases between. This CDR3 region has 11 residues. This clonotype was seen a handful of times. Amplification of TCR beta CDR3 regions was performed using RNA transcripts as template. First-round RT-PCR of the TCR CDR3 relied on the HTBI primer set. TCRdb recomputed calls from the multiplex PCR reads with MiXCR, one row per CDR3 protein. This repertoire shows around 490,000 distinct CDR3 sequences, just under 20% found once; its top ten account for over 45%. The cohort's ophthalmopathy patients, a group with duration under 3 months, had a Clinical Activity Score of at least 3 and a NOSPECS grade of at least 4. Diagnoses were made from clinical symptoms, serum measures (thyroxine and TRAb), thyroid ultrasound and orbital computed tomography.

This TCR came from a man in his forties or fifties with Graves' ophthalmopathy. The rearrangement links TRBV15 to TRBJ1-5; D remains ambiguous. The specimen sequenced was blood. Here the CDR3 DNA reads TGTGCCACCGTATTCAATCAGCCCCAGCATTTT. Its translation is CATVFNQPQHF. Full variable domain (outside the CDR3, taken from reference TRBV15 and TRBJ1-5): DAMVIQNPRYQVTQFGKPVTLSCSQTLNHNVMYWYQQKSSQAPKLLFHYYDKDFNNEADTPDNFQSRRPNTSFCFLDIRSPGLGDTAMYLCATVFNQPQHFGDGTRLSIL.